The 8 T cell receptor beta chains below come from one sample, sequenced in a study of OX40 agonist ivuxolimab in advanced cancers. Using immunoSEQ multiplex PCR, the repertoire was profiled, and TCRdb retains in-frame clones only, with some absent. The sample has tens of thousands of clones; around 91% are singletons. The sequencing here drew on CD4+ or CD8+ T cells sorted from blood, taken in a trial of the OX40 agonist ivuxolimab. Receptor source: an adult with an advanced solid tumor such as melanoma, head and neck, liver or kidney cancer.

This chain uses TRBV7-2 with TRBJ2-1; TRBD2 aligns across 7 bases. This CDR3 region has 12 residues. V shed 5 bases, J shed 8 bases, and the junction held 3 bases outside the gene matches. CDR1 is SGHTA and CDR2 is FQGNSA in the germline V gene. DNA for the CDR3: TGTGCCAGCAGCCCGACTAGCTATGAGCAGTTCTTC. Its protein product is CASSPTSYEQFF.

The genes are TRBV6-5 and TRBJ2-7; D unclear. The germline V gene has CDR1 MNHEY and CDR2 SVGAGI. CDR3 length equals 10 residues. The germline V and J ends were trimmed by 7 bases and 6 bases, with 7 bases remaining between them. As DNA, the CDR3 is TGTGCCAGCATGGGCATCGAGCAGTACTTC. It translates to CASMGIEQYF.

The genes are TRBV27 and TRBJ1-1, with 8 bases fitting TRBD1. The V gene end was trimmed by 6 bases and the J gene end by 2 bases; junction bases not matched to a gene: 11. The germline V gene encodes CDR1 MNHEY and CDR2 SMNVEV (reference sequence). This CDR3 spans 16 amino acids. The CDR3, as DNA: TGTGCCAGCAGCCACCGAAAAGGGACAGGAAACACTGAAGCTTTCTTT. Translated: CASSHRKGTGNTEAFF.

This sequence joins TRBV4-3 and TRBJ2-1; 13 nucleotides align to TRBD2. Trimming took 0 bases from V and 8 from J; bases not matched to a gene: 7. CDR3 length: 17 amino acids. CDR1 is LGHNA, CDR2 YSLEER, per germline. The CDR3 coding sequence is TGCGCCAGCAGCCAAGATAGGACTAGCGGGAGTAAAGATGAGCAGTTCTTC. This codes for CASSQDRTSGSKDEQFF.

The V and J genes are TRBV7-8 and TRBJ2-5; weak D call: TRBD1 (6 bases). Trimming pared 6 bases from V and 5 bases from J, leaving 10 bases between. Germline CDR1 and CDR2: SGHVS and FQNEAQ. This CDR3 is built from 12 residues. The CDR3, as DNA: TGTGCCAGCAGGCACAGGGTGGAGACCCAGTACTTC. Its protein product is CASRHRVETQYF. The complete variable domain, with remaining parts taken from reference TRBV7-8 and TRBJ2-5, reads GAGVSQSPRYKVAKRGQDVALRCDPISGHVSLFWYQQALGQGPEFLTYFQNEAQLDKSGLPSDRFFAERPEGSVSTLKIQRTQQEDSAVYLCASRHRVETQYFGPGTRLLVL.

This clone was seen only once. V and J are TRBV6-5 and TRBJ1-1; D not certain. CDR1 is MNHEY and CDR2 is SVGAGI in the germline V gene. The CDR3 is 11 amino acids. Between the trimmed V and J ends, which lost 10 bases and 4 bases, there was a span of 10 bases. The CDR3 nucleotides read TGTGCCATCATATTGGGCACTGAAGCTTTCTTT. Translated: CAIILGTEAFF.

The chain uses TRBV27 and TRBJ2-1; a possible D gene is TRBD2 (6 bases). Germline CDR1 reads MNHEY; CDR2 reads SMNVEV (reference sequence). V lost 7 bases and J 7 bases, leaving 11 bases between the germline ends. This CDR3 is built from 12 residues. CDR3 sequence: CASTGVGNEQFF. The CDR3 DNA sequence: TGTGCCAGCACGGGGGTTGGGAATGAGCAGTTCTTC.

This clone came up a few times. The chain couples TRBV7-9 to TRBJ2-1, with 8 bases fitting TRBD2. Germline V gene lookup returns CDR1 SEHNR and CDR2 FQNEAQ (reference sequence). The V and J ends lost 1 base and 14 bases, in that order; junction bases with no gene match: 7. This CDR3 region has 13 residues. The CDR3 sequence: CASSLGARREEFF. In nucleotides, the CDR3 is TGTGCCAGCAGCTTAGGGGCGAGGCGGGAGGAGTTCTTC.